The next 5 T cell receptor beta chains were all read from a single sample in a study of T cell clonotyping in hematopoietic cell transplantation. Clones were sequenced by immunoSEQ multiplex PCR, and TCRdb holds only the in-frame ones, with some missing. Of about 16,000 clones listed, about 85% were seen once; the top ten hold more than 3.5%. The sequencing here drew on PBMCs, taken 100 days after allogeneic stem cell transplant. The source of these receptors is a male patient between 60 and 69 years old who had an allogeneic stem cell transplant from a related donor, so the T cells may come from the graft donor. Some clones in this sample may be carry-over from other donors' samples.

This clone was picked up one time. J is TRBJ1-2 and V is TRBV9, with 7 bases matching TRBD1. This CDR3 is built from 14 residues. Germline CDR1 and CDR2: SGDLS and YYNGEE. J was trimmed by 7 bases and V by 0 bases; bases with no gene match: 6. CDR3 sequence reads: CASSVVEGASGYTF. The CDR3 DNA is TGTGCCAGCAGCGTAGTTGAGGGGGCTAGTGGCTACACCTTC.

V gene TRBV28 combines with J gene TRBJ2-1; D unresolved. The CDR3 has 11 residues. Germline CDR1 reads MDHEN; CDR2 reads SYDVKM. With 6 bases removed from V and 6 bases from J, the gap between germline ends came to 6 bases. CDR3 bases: TGTGCCAGCAGCGCCCCCAATGAGCAGTTCTTC. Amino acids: CASSAPNEQFF. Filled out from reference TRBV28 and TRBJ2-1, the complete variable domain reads DVKVTQSSRYLVKRTGEKVFLECVQDMDHENMFWYRQDPGLGLRLIYFSYDVKMKEKGDIPEGYSVSREKKERFSLILESASTNQTSMYLCASSAPNEQFFGPGTRLTVL.

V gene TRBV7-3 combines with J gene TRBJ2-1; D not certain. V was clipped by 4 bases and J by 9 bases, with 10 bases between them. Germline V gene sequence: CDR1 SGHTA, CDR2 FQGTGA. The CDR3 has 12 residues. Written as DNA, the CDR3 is TGTGCCAGCAGCTCGGGCCGAGGTGAGCAGTTCTTC. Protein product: CASSSGRGEQFF.

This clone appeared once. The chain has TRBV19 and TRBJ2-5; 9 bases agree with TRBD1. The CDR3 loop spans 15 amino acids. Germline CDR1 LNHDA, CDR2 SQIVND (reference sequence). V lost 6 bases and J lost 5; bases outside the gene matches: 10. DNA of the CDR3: TGTGCCAGTAGCCCCCCGGACAGGGGAGCGGAGACCCAGTACTTC. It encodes CASSPPDRGAETQYF.

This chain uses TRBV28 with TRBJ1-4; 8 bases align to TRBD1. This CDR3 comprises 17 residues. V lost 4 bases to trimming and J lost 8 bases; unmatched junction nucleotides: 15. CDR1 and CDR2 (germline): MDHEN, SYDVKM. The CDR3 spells CASSSHGTGQGREKLFF. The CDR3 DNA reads TGTGCCAGCAGTTCTCACGGAACAGGACAGGGAAGGGAAAAACTGTTTTTT.